The rows below give T cell receptor beta chains drawn from one sample of a study of T-cell reconstitution after alpha-beta-depleted transplantation in children. TCRdb called the PCR reads again in MiXCR, with one record for every CDR3 protein. Found here are roughly 500,000 distinct CDR3 sequences, about 17% of them singletons; the top ten hold 3% to 3.5%. The starting material was PBMCs from the stem cell graft donor, obtained from the stem cell graft. These TCRs come from a human donor who donated a stem cell graft to a child with acute lymphoblastic leukemia. Each CDR3 is given with its conserved first and last residue.

J,V,length,CDR3
TRBJ2-7,TRBV12-3/TRBV12-4,13,CATRFSRGYEQYF
TRBJ2-5,TRBV3-1,17,CASSRAGGKGVQETQYF
TRBJ1-1,TRBV13,14,CASSFSQGAAEAFF
TRBJ2-5,TRBV7-2,15,CASSRQGGRQETQYF
TRBJ1-1,TRBV27,18,CASKGPKFQGGRNTEAFF
TRBJ1-2,TRBV29-1,12,CSVQRGAGGYTF
TRBJ2-3,TRBV12-3/TRBV12-4,15,CASSLGGSQGDTQYF
TRBJ2-3,TRBV25-1,17,CASSDPRGGDGTDTQYF
TRBJ1-2,TRBV20-1,17,CSAPTIRGGPLFYGYTF
TRBJ1-2,TRBV27,13,CASSDRSGRGYTF
TRBJ2-1,TRBV20-1,14,CSARLEESYNEQFF
TRBJ2-5,TRBV25-1,11,CASSEGETQYF
TRBJ1-6,TRBV5-1,14,CASSLNRGSSPLHF
TRBJ2-2,TRBV15,13,CATSRDPTPELFF
TRBJ1-1,TRBV12-3/TRBV12-4,14,CASSFRQGGTEAFF
TRBJ1-6,TRBV12-3/TRBV12-4,14,CASSTGTWNSPLHF
TRBJ2-1,TRBV27,17,CASSLEAVLSSYNEQFF
TRBJ2-1,TRBV15,16,CATSGQTGEIYNEQFF
TRBJ2-1,TRBV29-1,15,CSVDLTGSVYNEQFF
TRBJ2-1,TRBV27,14,CASRLGLAGNEQFF
TRBJ1-1,TRBV27,14,CASSFLQPNTEAFF
TRBJ2-1,TRBV5-1,15,CASSLLGQGTGEQFF
TRBJ1-3,TRBV5-6,15,CASSYTGSSGNTIYF
TRBJ1-5,TRBV7-9,14,CASSFTGLNQPQHF
TRBJ2-3,TRBV11-2,19,CASSSPESLAGDFPDTQYF
TRBJ2-7,TRBV5-1,13,CASSLGVEGQQYF
TRBJ2-1,TRBV24-1,13,CATSDVRANEQFF
TRBJ2-1,TRBV29-1,16,CSVEDRLLAGYNEQFF
TRBJ1-2,TRBV5-1,14,CASSPEGGLYGYTF
TRBJ1-4,TRBV27,15,CASSLSVHEKEKLFF
TRBJ2-3,TRBV4-2,16,CASSQDPGLATDTQYF
TRBJ2-3,TRBV6-4,23,CASKTEWSTRSWGSPLSTDTQYF
TRBJ2-4,TRBV25-1,15,CASSEPSGLKNIQYF
TRBJ2-7,TRBV4-1,14,CASSLADGGNEQYF
TRBJ2-3,TRBV7-3,15,CASSLRPERTDTQYF
TRBJ2-7,TRBV5-1,14,CASSLDRDHYEQYF
TRBJ1-4,TRBV12-3/TRBV12-4,13,CASNPGVGEKLFF
TRBJ1-2,TRBV6-5,18,CASSYYVTGDFGKYGYTF
TRBJ1-2,TRBV5-1,14,CASSLAGQGEGYTF
TRBJ2-1,TRBV12-3/TRBV12-4,15,CASSPRLAGTNEQFF
TRBJ1-4,TRBV7-9,13,CASKRGGDEKLFF
TRBJ2-1,TRBV27,15,CASSLRASGSNEQFF
TRBJ2-7,TRBV13,16,CASSSGTGGPTYEQYF
TRBJ1-6,TRBV7-8,17,CASSLEVGGAQNSPLHF
TRBJ2-5,TRBV7-9,16,CASSLWGRDGQETQYF
TRBJ2-1,TRBV4-2,15,CASSLTGLAGNEQFF
TRBJ2-1,TRBV20-1,14,CSATHQSSYNEQFF
TRBJ1-1,TRBV20-1,11,CSARGQGEAFF